This T cell receptor beta chain was retrieved from a study of blood T cell repertoires in COVID-19. Looking at the study overall: The United States, Italy and Spain provided the acute and convalescent COVID-19 samples. Sources were T cells, B-cell-depleted T cells, or PBMCs; the material itself was cDNA or gDNA.

In the original processing: For nucleated cells, counts were estimated from reference gene primer amplification. Only in-frame clones appear in the TCRdb table, and some are missing; sequencing was by immunoSEQ multiplex PCR. From that table come the V and J calls and clone size; the DNA was used to work out D and trimming. The repertoire holds about 100,000 clones, almost 80% seen once, with over 30% in the top ten. CDR3 length: 14 amino acids. CDR1 is SGHRS and CDR2 is YFSETQ in the germline V gene. V lost 5 bases and J lost 1, with 9 bases in between. This TCR derives from a man between 70 and 80 years old with active or convalescent COVID-19. V usage is TRBV5-1 and J usage is TRBJ2-2, with D hard to call. Sequencing input: peripheral blood. The CDR3 region has the DNA TGCGCCAGCAGGTCGGCGGTGAACACCGGGGAGCTGTTTTTT. As protein: CASRSAVNTGELFF.